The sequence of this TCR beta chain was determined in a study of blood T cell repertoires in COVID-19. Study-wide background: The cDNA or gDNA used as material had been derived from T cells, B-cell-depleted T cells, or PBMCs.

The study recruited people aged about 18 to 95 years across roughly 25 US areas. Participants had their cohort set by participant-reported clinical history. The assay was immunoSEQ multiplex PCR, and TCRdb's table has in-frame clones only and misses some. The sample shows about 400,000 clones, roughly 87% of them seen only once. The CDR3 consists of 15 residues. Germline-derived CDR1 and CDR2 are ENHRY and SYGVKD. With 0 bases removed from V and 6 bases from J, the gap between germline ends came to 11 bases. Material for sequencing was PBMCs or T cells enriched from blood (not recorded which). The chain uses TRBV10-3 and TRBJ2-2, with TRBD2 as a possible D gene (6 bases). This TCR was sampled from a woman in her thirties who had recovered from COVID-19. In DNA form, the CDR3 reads TGTGCCATCAGTGAGTCCGGCAGGGAGGCCGGGGAGCTGTTTTTT. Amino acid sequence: CAISESGREAGELFF.